The 32 T cell receptor beta chains below all came from one sample that was sequenced in a study of T-cell reconstitution after alpha-beta-depleted transplantation in children. As it was prepared, the TCRbeta library received unique molecular identifiers. TCRdb passed the PCR reads through MiXCR, listing each CDR3 protein once. The data hold under 300,000 distinct CDR3 sequences, with 11% observed a single time. Source: peripheral blood, taken 180 days after TCRalphabeta/CD19-depleted stem cell transplant. Source of these receptors: a male patient aged 2-15 years who had a stem cell transplant for chronic granulomatous disease, so the T cells may come from the graft donor.

A remark on this clonotype: Given a much more abundant clone one base away, this may be a read error. The rearrangement joins TRBV12-3 or TRBV12-4 to TRBJ2-1; D remains ambiguous. This CDR3 is 14 amino acids long. The CDR3 loop reads CASSLSPSRNGQFF. CDR3 coding DNA: TGTGCCAGCAGTTTAAGTCCCAGTCGCAATGGGCAGTTCTTC.

This clonotype occurred many times. The chain combines TRBV20-1 with TRBJ2-1; 10 positions match TRBD2. The V gene's germline CDR1 is DFQATT and CDR2 SNEGSKA (reference sequence). CDR3 length: 14 amino acids. V lost 2 bases, J lost 9 bases, and 7 bases stayed unmatched. The CDR3 bases are TGCAGTGCTAGAATCTCGGGACTAGCGATTGAGCAGTTCTTC. Translating gives CSARISGLAIEQFF.

The sample holds many counts of this clonotype. The V call is TRBV29-1, the J call TRBJ2-7; either TRBD1 or TRBD2 may fit D (5 bases each). CDR1 and CDR2 from the germline V gene are SQVTM and ANQGSEA. The CDR3 runs to 12 residues. Trimming took off 7 bases at V and 2 bases at J, with 12 bases between the two ends. The CDR3 DNA is TGCAGCGCAAGGGACGTACCCTACGAGCAGTACTTC. Its translation is CSARDVPYEQYF.

About this clonotype: No conserved phenylalanine or tryptophan is present at the end of the CDR3, so a read error is the likely explanation. The chain combines TRBV28 with TRBJ1-4; unclear D gene. V lost 3 bases, J lost 8 bases, and 7 bases lay in between. The germline CDR1 and CDR2 sequences are MDHEN and SYDVKM. This CDR3 is built from 12 residues. CDR3 DNA: TGTGCCAGCAGTTTCTTGGGGGAAAAACTGTTTTCT. Encoded protein: CASSFLGEKLFS.

This clonotype was counted many times. The chain joins TRBV28 to TRBJ2-7; TRBD1 might be the D (5 bases). Germline V gene sequence: CDR1 MDHEN, CDR2 SYDVKM. The CDR3 length is 13 residues. Trimming left V 5 bases short and J 3 bases short, with 11 bases between. This chain's CDR3 is CASSPTAVYEQYF. The CDR3 DNA sequence: TGTGCCAGCAGTCCGACAGCCGTCTACGAGCAGTACTTC.

This clonotype was detected many times. The chain has TRBV29-1 and TRBJ2-3; TRBD1 aligns across 7 bases. The CDR3 has 13 residues. Germline V CDR1 and CDR2: SQVTM, ANQGSEA. The junction had 6 bases not matched to a gene; V was cut back by 7 bases and J by 2 bases. DNA of the CDR3: TGCAGCGGAGGACAGGCGACCACAGATACGCAGTATTTT. It translates to CSGGQATTDTQYF.

This clonotype has ten or more counts. The chain is built from TRBV6-1 and TRBJ1-1; D remains unclear. Germline V gives CDR1 MNHNS, CDR2 SASEGT. This CDR3 comprises 15 residues. Trimming stripped 7 bases from V and 2 bases from J, with 17 bases between. The DNA of the CDR3 is TGTGCCAGCACCCTACATCGGGCAGGAAACACTGAAGCTTTCTTT. It translates to CASTLHRAGNTEAFF.

This clonotype was seen only a few times. The chain carries TRBV18 and TRBJ2-7, with 11 bases aligning to TRBD1. CDR3 length equals 16 residues. The germline gives CDR1 KGHSH, CDR2 LQKENI. V shed 1 base, J shed 0 bases, and the junction held 2 bases outside the gene matches. The CDR3 nucleotides are TGTGCCAGCTCACCACGGGACAGGGGGGGCTCCTACGAGCAGTACTTC. Amino acids: CASSPRDRGGSYEQYF.

This clonotype was observed at least ten times. This rearrangement joins TRBV28 to TRBJ2-5, with 11 bases fitting TRBD1. V was clipped by 1 base and J by 3 bases; unmatched bases: 1. The CDR3 covers 15 residues. In germline, CDR1 is MDHEN, CDR2 SYDVKM. DNA of the CDR3: TGTGCCAGCAGTTTATCGGGACAGGGGGAAGAGACCCAGTACTTC. This encodes CASSLSGQGEETQYF.

This clonotype was detected many times. The rearrangement uses TRBV7-2 and TRBJ1-4, with no clear D. The CDR3 sequence is 16 residues long. Between the trimmed V and J ends, which lost 2 bases and 8 bases, there was a span of 18 bases. Germline lookup yields CDR1 SGHTA and CDR2 FQGNSA. The CDR3 is CASSLLSGPIEEKLFF. The CDR3 nucleotides are TGTGCCAGCAGCTTATTAAGCGGACCCATTGAGGAAAAACTGTTTTTT.

This clonotype was seen ten or more times. The chain employs TRBV27 and TRBJ2-3, with 9 bases aligning to TRBD1. Germline values: CDR1 MNHEY, CDR2 SMNVEV (reference sequence). J gave up 2 bases and V 8 bases, and 8 bases lay outside the gene matches. This CDR3 comprises 15 residues. The chain's CDR3 is CASDSQGASTDTQYF. CDR3 nucleotides: TGTGCCAGCGACTCACAGGGGGCGTCCACAGATACGCAGTATTTT.

As for this clonotype: Likely a read error: the CDR3 ends without its conserved phenylalanine or tryptophan. V is TRBV7-6 and J is TRBJ2-1; D may be TRBD1 or TRBD2 (5 bases each). Trimming cost V 5 bases and J 5 bases, with 19 bases left between them. The CDR3 is 16 amino acids. CDR1 is SGHVS, CDR2 FNYEAQ, per germline. CDR3 coding DNA: TGTGCCAGCAGCCCCTCACACGGGGCGAATCACAATGAGCAGTTCTCC. It encodes CASSPSHGANHNEQFS.

In this sample, this clonotype turned up many times. The CDR3 DNA sequence: TGTGCCAGCAGTTTTCCAGCGGGGGGGCCGGATACGCAGTATTTT. Its protein is CASSFPAGGPDTQYF. The V and J genes are TRBV12-3 or TRBV12-4 and TRBJ2-3; 10 bases match TRBD2. The V and J ends lost 3 bases and 6 bases, in that order; junction bases with no gene match: 6. This CDR3 spans 15 amino acids.

This clonotype was detected ten times or more. The chain joins TRBV5-1 to TRBJ2-1, with D hard to call. The CDR3 length is 14 residues. CDR1 SGHRS and CDR2 YFSETQ come from the germline V gene. The ends were cut back, 1 base at V and 4 bases at J, with 9 bases in the middle. The CDR3 nucleotides are TGCGCCAGCAGCTTGCACTCCCAGTACAATGAGCAGTTCTTC. Protein: CASSLHSQYNEQFF.

This clonotype showed up many times. This chain connects TRBV29-1 to TRBJ1-4; a possible D gene is TRBD1 (5 bases). In germline, CDR1 is SQVTM, CDR2 ANQGSEA. V lost 3 bases and J 10 bases, leaving 15 bases between the germline ends. The CDR3 covers 13 residues. In DNA form, the CDR3 reads TGCAGCGTTGAGTGGGGGTCATGGGGAAAACTGTTTTTT. It yields the protein CSVEWGSWGKLFF.

This clonotype was found many times. The V gene is TRBV12-3 or TRBV12-4, the J gene TRBJ2-4; D might be TRBD2 (6 bases). V lost 1 base and J 3 bases, leaving 10 bases between the germline ends. The CDR3 loop spans 15 amino acids. In nucleotides, the CDR3 is TGTGCCAGCAGTTTAGGGTGGGGAGGCAAAAACATTCAGTACTTC. Translating it yields CASSLGWGGKNIQYF.

This clonotype was detected ten times or more. The CDR3 nucleotides are TGCAGCGTTGAAGGCCAGGGGGTGGATGGCTACACCTTC. It codes for CSVEGQGVDGYTF. The genes are TRBV29-1 and TRBJ1-2; 7 bases align to TRBD1. Trimming took 1 base from V and 6 from J; bases not matched to a gene: 5. Germline CDR1 SQVTM, CDR2 ANQGSEA. CDR3 length: 13 amino acids.

Details on this clonotype: Being one base from a much bigger clone, this may be a read error. This chain connects TRBV15 to TRBJ2-2, with 7 bases lining up with TRBD2. From germline, CDR1 is LNHNV and CDR2 YYDKDF (reference sequence). The CDR3 covers 16 residues. The CDR3 DNA follows: TGTGCCACCAACAGAGGACTAGTGGGGAACACCGGGGAGCTGTTTTTT. This codes for CATNRGLVGNTGELFF.

CDR3 in DNA: TGCGCCAGCAGCTTGAGGCGGAACTCCCAAATGAACACTGAAGCTTTCTTT. Translation gives CASSLRRNSQMNTEAFF. The chain is built from TRBV5-1 and TRBJ1-1; no firm D call. With 1 base removed from V and 0 bases from J, the gap between germline ends came to 16 bases. Germline V gene data show CDR1 as SGHRS and CDR2 as YFSETQ. There are 17 residues in the CDR3. The variable domain in full, with the rest retrieved from reference TRBV5-1 and TRBJ1-1, is KAGVTQTPRYLIKTRGQQVTLSCSPISGHRSVSWYQQTPGQGLQFLFEYFSETQRNKGNFPGRFSGRQFSNSRSEMNVSTLELGDSALYLCASSLRRNSQMNTEAFFGQGTRLTVV.

This clonotype has ten or more counts. The rearrangement uses TRBV12-3 or TRBV12-4 and TRBJ1-1; D not certain. CDR3 size: 13 residues. V lost 5 bases and J 4 bases, leaving 11 bases between the germline ends. The CDR3 sequence is CASSLTGSTEAFF. Written as DNA, the CDR3 is TGTGCCAGCAGTCTCACTGGGAGCACTGAAGCTTTCTTT.

This clonotype has ten or more counts. This sequence joins TRBV18 and TRBJ2-5; D remains unclear. Per germline, CDR1 KGHSH and CDR2 LQKENI. The CDR3 runs 12 residues. Deletions cut 5 bases from V and 0 bases from J, with 4 bases between. CDR3 nucleotide sequence: TGTGCCAGCTCAGACAACCAAGAGACCCAGTACTTC. Residues: CASSDNQETQYF.

This clonotype has a count of ten or more. The J gene is TRBJ2-3, the V gene TRBV14; the D gene is possibly TRBD2 (6 bases). The germline gives CDR1 SGHDN, CDR2 FVKESK. V was shortened by 3 bases and J by 2 bases, with 12 bases between the two germline ends. The CDR3 extends over 15 amino acids. The CDR3: CASSQNSGYTDTQYF. In DNA form, the CDR3 reads TGTGCCAGCAGCCAGAATAGCGGCTACACAGATACGCAGTATTTT.

This clonotype was seen at least ten times. This chain uses TRBV7-9 with TRBJ2-7; D possibly uses TRBD1 or TRBD2 (5 bases each). CDR3 length equals 13 residues. CDR1 is SEHNR, CDR2 FQNEAQ, per germline (reference sequence). The V gene lost 7 bases and the J gene lost 2 bases, with 12 bases spanning the gap. The CDR3 spells CASTSGSTYEQYF. As DNA, the CDR3 is TGTGCCAGCACCTCAGGGAGCACCTACGAGCAGTACTTC.

This clonotype appeared many times. V is TRBV7-6 and J is TRBJ2-1, with 7 bases lining up with TRBD1. The CDR3 extends over 16 amino acids. Per the germline V gene, CDR1 is SGHVS and CDR2 is FNYEAQ. V shed 6 bases and J 6 bases; nucleotides not matched to a gene: 14. In DNA, the CDR3 is TGTGCCAGCAGTCCAGCACCGGGACAGAATTCCAATGAGCAGTTCTTC. This translates into CASSPAPGQNSNEQFF.

This rearrangement joins TRBV5-4 to TRBJ2-5, with D maybe TRBD1 (5 bases). This CDR3 has 13 amino acids. CDR1 is SGHNT and CDR2 is YYREEE in the germline V gene (reference sequence). Trimming left V 2 bases short and J 3 bases short, with 8 bases between. CDR3 region: CASSFQGKETQYF. CDR3 bases: TGTGCCAGCAGCTTCCAGGGAAAAGAGACCCAGTACTTC.

This clonotype occurred many times. This rearrangement joins TRBV27 to TRBJ2-1; D remains unclear. This CDR3 contains 11 residues. Trimming pared 9 bases from V and 7 bases from J, leaving 10 bases between. Germline CDR1 MNHEY, CDR2 SMNVEV (reference sequence). The CDR3, as DNA: TGTGCCAGTACAGCCGGGAATGAGCAGTTCTTC. Protein: CASTAGNEQFF.

At least ten counts were recorded for this clonotype. The chain combines TRBV12-3 or TRBV12-4 with TRBJ1-3; 8 nucleotides align to TRBD1. The CDR3 has 17 residues. Unmatched junction bases numbered 7, after V lost 3 bases and J lost 0 bases. For the CDR3, the DNA is TGTGCCAGCAGTTTCGCGACAGGGGTGGGCTCTGGAAACACCATATATTTT. This encodes CASSFATGVGSGNTIYF.

This clonotype was observed a few times. The chain uses TRBV20-1 and TRBJ2-1, with D maybe TRBD2 (5 bases). The CDR3 runs 14 residues. Germline values: CDR1 DFQATT, CDR2 SNEGSKA (reference sequence). The V gene lost 1 base and the J gene lost 7 bases, with 14 bases spanning the gap. The CDR3 loop is CSARGPSDWNEQFF. In nucleotides, the CDR3 is TGCAGTGCTAGAGGCCCATCGGACTGGAATGAGCAGTTCTTC.

At least ten counts were recorded for this clonotype. The junction departs from the called germline gene at one end, perhaps through a read error. This rearrangement joins TRBV7-2 to TRBJ2-7, with unresolved D. In germline, CDR1 is SGHTA, CDR2 FQGNSA. The CDR3 contains 13 residues. The CDR3 nucleotides are TGTGCCAGCAGCCCTTGGGCCTCCGACGAGCAGTACTTC. It specifies CASSPWASDEQYF.

This clonotype showed up many times. V is TRBV12-3 or TRBV12-4 and J is TRBJ2-2; D is unclear. The CDR3 sequence is 15 residues long. V was shortened by 5 bases and J by 5 bases, with 15 bases between the two germline ends. CDR3 amino acids: CASSHAVAGTGELFF. Written as DNA, the CDR3 is TGTGCCAGCAGTCACGCGGTCGCCGGGACCGGGGAGCTGTTTTTT.

This clonotype was counted at least ten times. The chain recombines TRBV4-2 with TRBJ2-3, with 7 bases aligning to TRBD2. The germline CDR1 and CDR2 sequences are LGHNA and YNFKEQ. Trimming at V came to 3 bases and at J to 0 bases, leaving 6 bases not matched to a gene. The CDR3 sequence is 16 residues long. The DNA for the CDR3 is TGTGCCAGCAGCCATAGACTAGCTCAGAGCACAGATACGCAGTATTTT. Translation gives CASSHRLAQSTDTQYF.

This clonotype was observed many times. The chain employs TRBV18 and TRBJ2-7; 8 nucleotides align to TRBD1. Trimming cost V 5 bases and J 5 bases; bases outside gene matches: 8. CDR1 and CDR2 from the germline V gene are KGHSH and LQKENI. There are 14 residues in the CDR3. The CDR3 protein is CASSGPGQAHEQYF. The CDR3 DNA reads as TGTGCCAGCTCAGGGCCGGGACAGGCCCACGAGCAGTACTTC.